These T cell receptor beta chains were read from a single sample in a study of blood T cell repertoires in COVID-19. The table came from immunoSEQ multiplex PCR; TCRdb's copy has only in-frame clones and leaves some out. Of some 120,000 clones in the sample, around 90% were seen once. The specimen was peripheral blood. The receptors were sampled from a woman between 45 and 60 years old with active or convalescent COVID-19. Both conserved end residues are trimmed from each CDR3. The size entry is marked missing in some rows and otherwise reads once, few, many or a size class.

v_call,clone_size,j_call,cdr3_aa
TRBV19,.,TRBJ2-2,ASSKTGGTGELF
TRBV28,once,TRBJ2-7,ASRAGGARGYYEQY
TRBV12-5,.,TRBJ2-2,ASGLVFGQLAPNTGELF
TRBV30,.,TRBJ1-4,ACLRGTNEKLF
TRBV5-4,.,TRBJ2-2,ASSFRGGTGELF
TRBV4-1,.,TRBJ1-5,ASSQDTGRSQPQH
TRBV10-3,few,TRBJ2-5,AVKREGQETQY
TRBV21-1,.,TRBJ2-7,ASTDYSGRPYEQY
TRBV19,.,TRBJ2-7,ATSTGTPYEQY
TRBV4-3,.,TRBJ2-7,ASSRDTAYEQY
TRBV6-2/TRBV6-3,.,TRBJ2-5,ASSSFSGQPKETQY
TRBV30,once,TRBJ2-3,AWDPDRVRTDTQY
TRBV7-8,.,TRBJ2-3,ASSLELAGTDTQY
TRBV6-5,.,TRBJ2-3,ASSYRAGLATDTQY
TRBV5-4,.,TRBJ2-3,ASSRLGSPRAEVTDTQY
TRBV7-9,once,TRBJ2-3,ASSPSTSGGSTDTQY
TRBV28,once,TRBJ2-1,ASVGTSGRWEQF
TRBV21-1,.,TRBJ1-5,ASSTSGTGPNQPQH
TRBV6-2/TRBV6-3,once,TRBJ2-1,ASSTPLRGVKRF
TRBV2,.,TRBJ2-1,ASSEGPTADEQF
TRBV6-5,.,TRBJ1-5,ASSYGQFSNQPQH
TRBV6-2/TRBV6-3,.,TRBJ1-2,ASSPDSNYGYT
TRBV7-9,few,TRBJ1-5,ASSLQGDQPQH
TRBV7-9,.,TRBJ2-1,ASSSASRDEQF
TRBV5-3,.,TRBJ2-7,ARSHHGGEQY
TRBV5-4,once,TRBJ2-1,ASSLERGAQVEQF
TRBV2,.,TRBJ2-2,ASSEIQGYAGELF
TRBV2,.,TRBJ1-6,ASSAGGNSPLH
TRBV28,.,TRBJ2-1,ASRGTGTAYNEQF
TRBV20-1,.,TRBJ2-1,SASLYNEQF
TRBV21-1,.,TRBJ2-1,ASSTGQGDVDEQF
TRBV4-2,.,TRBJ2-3,ASSQVAAGVAGDTQY
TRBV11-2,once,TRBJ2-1,ASSLFGIRDEQF
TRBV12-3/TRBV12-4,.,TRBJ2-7,ASSLITAEQY
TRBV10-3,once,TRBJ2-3,AISGPGGSTDTQY
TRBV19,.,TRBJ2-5,ASSSTLTGGLETQY
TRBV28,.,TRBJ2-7,ASSVSRDSSYEQY
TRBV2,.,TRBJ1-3,ARETGSGNTIY
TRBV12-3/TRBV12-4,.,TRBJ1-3,ASRYSGNTIY
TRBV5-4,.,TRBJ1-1,ASRLTERGLTEAF
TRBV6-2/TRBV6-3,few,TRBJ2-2,ASSFSVANTGELF
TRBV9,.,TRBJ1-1,ASSVGVTKNTEAF
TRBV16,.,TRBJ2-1,ASSQRTSGSEQF
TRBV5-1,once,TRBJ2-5,ASSLAIRQETQY
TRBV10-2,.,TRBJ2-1,ASSTPGTYPNEQF
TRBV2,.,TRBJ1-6,ASNGLAESSLH
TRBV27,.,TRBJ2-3,ASSFGLRSTDTQY
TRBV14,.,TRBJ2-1,ASSLAGDEQF
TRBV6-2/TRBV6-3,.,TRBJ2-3,ASSYVIIVGLTPGDTQY
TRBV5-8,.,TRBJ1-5,ASSLEGRTYQPQH
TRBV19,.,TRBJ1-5,ASTGGLSNQPQH
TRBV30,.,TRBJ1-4,AWSQHRGWDEKLF